This record concerns one TCR beta chain sequence. This table comes from immunoSEQ multiplex PCR, and its TCRdb copy is limited to in-frame clones, with some not included. The data hold some 1,900,000 clones, with approximately 94% observed a single time. Naive CD8 populations comprised CD45RO-negative cells positively selected for CCR7, excluding terminally differentiated effector memory CD45RA+ cells. The sample is drawn from a study of shared clonotypes between healthy human individuals. The CDR3 totals 15 residues. Germline loops: CDR1 MNHEY, CDR2 SVGAGI. J lost 6 bases, V lost 5 bases, and 9 bases had no gene match.

The chain has TRBV6-5 and TRBJ2-2; 7 bases match TRBD1. The sequencing sample was made of naive CD8+ T cells sorted from blood. The receptor was isolated from a man in his late teens or twenties in good health. The CDR3 coding sequence is TGTGCCAGCAGTCCCGAGACAGGGACGGCCGGGGAGCTGTTTTTT. Translated: CASSPETGTAGELFF.